The 7 T cell receptor beta chains in this list originate from one sample, sequenced in a study of technical replicates of blood from several donors. Clones were sequenced by immunoSEQ multiplex PCR, and TCRdb holds only the in-frame ones, with some missing. The sample holds under 90,000 clones; roughly 93% are singletons and the top ten take 0.2% to 0.25%. The sequenced sample consisted of T cells isolated from PBMCs. The receptor source for this set is a human donor in good health.

The chain couples TRBV9 to TRBJ2-1, with 10 bases matching TRBD2. This CDR3 contains 15 residues. The trim removed 4 bases at V and 8 bases at J, leaving 9 bases unmatched. Germline V CDR1 and CDR2: SGDLS, YYNGEE. The CDR3 sequence is CASSPRLAGDYEQFF. The DNA for the CDR3 is TGTGCCAGCAGCCCTCGCCTAGCGGGGGACTATGAGCAGTTCTTC.

The J gene is TRBJ2-1, the V gene TRBV4-1; tentatively, D is TRBD2 (6 bases). Germline values: CDR1 MGHRA, CDR2 YSYEKL. V was cut by 2 bases and J by 10 bases, with 15 bases left in between. The CDR3 is 14 residues long. Written as DNA, the CDR3 is TGCGCCAGCAGCCAATTGGGACGGGAGAACGAGCAGTTCTTC. The encoded protein is CASSQLGRENEQFF.

The genes are TRBV16 and TRBJ1-4, with D perhaps TRBD1 (6 bases). The germline V gene encodes CDR1 KGHSY and CDR2 FQNENV. CDR3 length equals 15 residues. V shed 0 bases and J shed 5 bases, with 10 bases lying between them. The CDR3 region has the DNA TGTGCCAGCAGCCAATCAGGGGGGGAGAATGAAAAACTGTTTTTT. It codes for CASSQSGGENEKLFF.

This chain connects TRBV10-2 to TRBJ1-1; 12 nucleotides align to TRBD1. The CDR3 has 15 residues. The V and J ends lost 8 bases and 1 base, in that order; junction bases with no gene match: 5. From germline, CDR1 is WSHSY and CDR2 SAAADI. The CDR3 DNA reads TGCGCCAGCCTGGCGGGACAGGGGGCGAACACTGAAGCTTTCTTT. It is translated as CASLAGQGANTEAFF.

The chain has TRBV29-1 and TRBJ2-2, with 9 bases fitting TRBD2. Germline CDR1 SQVTM, CDR2 ANQGSEA. Germline trimming cut 7 bases from V and 4 bases from J; bases unmatched to any gene: 10. The CDR3 is made up of 15 amino acids. CDR3 residues: CSAVGLAGSTGELFF. The CDR3 DNA sequence: TGCAGCGCAGTAGGTCTAGCGGGGAGCACCGGGGAGCTGTTTTTT.

The V call is TRBV2, the J call TRBJ2-1, with 7 bases matching TRBD2. Losses at the gene ends were 3 bases for V and 4 bases for J; bases not matched to a gene: 6. Germline CDR1 SNHLY, CDR2 FYNNEI. The CDR3 spans 15 residues. As DNA, the CDR3 is TGTGCCAGCAGTGACTGGGGGGGTAGGTACAATGAGCAGTTCTTC. This gives the protein CASSDWGGRYNEQFF. Complete variable domain (other parts from reference TRBV2 and TRBJ2-1): EPEVTQTPSHQVTQMGQEVILRCVPISNHLYFYWYRQILGQKVEFLVSFYNNEISEKSEIFDDQFSVERPDGSNFTLKIRSTKLEDSAMYFCASSDWGGRYNEQFFGPGTRLTVL.

The rearrangement joins TRBV28 to TRBJ2-2; 7 nucleotides line up with TRBD2. Germline V lookup: CDR1 MDHEN, CDR2 SYDVKM. Trimming took 1 base from V and 4 from J; bases not matched to a gene: 12. The CDR3 extends over 18 amino acids. As DNA, the CDR3 is TGTGCCAGCAGTTTATCAGCCCACGGGGGGTTTGGCACCGGGGAGCTGTTTTTT. Its translation is CASSLSAHGGFGTGELFF.